Below, 13 T cell receptor beta chains from the same sample are listed, as sequenced in a study of blood T cell repertoires in COVID-19 (dated by TCRdb to the early 2020s). Receptor libraries were prepared by the immunoSEQ multiplex PCR assay. TCRdb mirrors the immuneACCESS table, restricted to in-frame sequences. Some clones are absent from its copies; in checked studies, under half trace to an unresolved V gene, and the reason for the others is unknown. The sample yields approximately 190,000 clones; about 83% were counted once. Of the sample, approximately 5% is held by the ten largest clones. Source material: peripheral blood. These receptor sequences come from a woman in her 70s with active or convalescent COVID-19.

Of note for this clone: The same CDR3 arises from other DNA sequences in this sample as well. This sequence joins TRBV3-1 (or the pseudogene TRBV3-2) and TRBJ1-2, with 10 nucleotides matching TRBD1. Losses at the gene ends were 5 bases for V and 7 bases for J; bases not matched to a gene: 7. The CDR3 consists of 14 residues. Germline loops: CDR1 LGHDT, CDR2 YNNKEL (reference sequence). As DNA, the CDR3 is TGTGCCAGCAGCAGGGACAGGGGATTAGGTGGCTACACCTTC. Translating it yields CASSRDRGLGGYTF.

The chain is built from TRBV19 and TRBJ2-7; D is possibly TRBD1 (5 bases). Deletions cut 3 bases from V and 6 bases from J, with 12 bases between. The length of the CDR3 is 13 residues. Germline lookup yields CDR1 LNHDA and CDR2 SQIVND (reference sequence). CDR3 DNA: TGTGCCAGTAGTATCTCAGGGCTGGGCGAGCAGTACTTC. Protein: CASSISGLGEQYF.

Comments on this clone: One end of the junction varies from germline; a read error may be responsible. The chain couples TRBV5-1 to TRBJ1-1; 9 bases align to TRBD1. CDR3 length: 15 residues. CDR1 is SGHRS, CDR2 YFSETQ, per germline. The DNA of the CDR3 is TGCGCCAGCAGCTCCACAGGGGGCCTCAACATTGAAGCTTTCTTT. Its translation is CASSSTGGLNIEAFF. The full variable domain, with the rest looked up from reference TRBV5-1 and TRBJ1-1, is KAGVTQTPRYLIKTRGQQVTLSCSPISGHRSVSWYQQTPGQGLQFLFEYFSETQRNKGNFPGRFSGRQFSNSRSEMNVSTLELGDSALYLCASSSTGGLNIEAFFGQGTRLTVV.

This clone has only a few counts. This chain uses TRBV5-4 with TRBJ2-7; 7 bases agree with TRBD1. This CDR3 contains 15 residues. V was clipped by 1 base and J by 3 bases; unmatched bases: 7. From germline, CDR1 is SGHNT and CDR2 YYREEE (reference sequence). In DNA, the CDR3 is TGTGCCAGCAGCTTGCGACAGGGAAGTTTCTACGAGCAGTACTTC. The encoded protein is CASSLRQGSFYEQYF.

The chain couples TRBV7-9 to TRBJ1-2; D may be TRBD1 (6 bases). The CDR3 runs 14 residues. V was trimmed by 4 bases and J by 3 bases, leaving 12 bases between them. Germline-derived CDR1 and CDR2 are SEHNR and FQNEAQ (reference sequence). Written as DNA, the CDR3 is TGTGCCAGCAGCTCCCTACAGGGAGACTATGGCTACACCTTC. Residues: CASSSLQGDYGYTF. The full variable domain, in which reference TRBV7-9 and TRBJ1-2 provide the parts outside the CDR3, is DTGVSQNPRHKITKRGQNVTFRCDPISEHNRLYWYRQTLGQGPEFLTYFQNEAQLEKSRLLSDRFSAERPKGSFSTLEIQRTEQGDSAMYLCASSSLQGDYGYTFGSGTRLTVV.

The table lists this clone with a few counts. As DNA, the CDR3 is TGTGCCAGTAGTGGGGGACTAGCGGGAGTCGGCGAGCAGTACTTC. Translating gives CASSGGLAGVGEQYF. J is TRBJ2-7 and V is TRBV19, with 14 bases that match TRBD2. CDR3 length equals 15 residues. V shed 5 bases, J shed 6 bases, and the junction held 6 bases outside the gene matches. Germline CDR1 and CDR2: LNHDA and SQIVND (reference sequence).

V and J are TRBV19 and TRBJ1-5; D gene uncertain. Germline V gives CDR1 LNHDA, CDR2 SQIVND (reference sequence). CDR3 length: 14 amino acids. V lost 3 bases to trimming and J lost 3 bases, with 9 bases between them. CDR3 protein: CASSMWRYNQPQHF. The CDR3 nucleotides read TGTGCCAGTAGTATGTGGCGGTACAATCAGCCCCAGCATTTT. The full variable domain, rest sourced from reference TRBV19 and TRBJ1-5, is DGGITQSPKYLFRKEGQNVTLSCEQNLNHDAMYWYRQDPGQGLRLIYYSQIVNDFQKGDIAEGYSVSREKKESFPLTVTSAQKNPTAFYLCASSMWRYNQPQHFGDGTRLSIL.

V is TRBV4-1 and J is TRBJ1-3; D possibly corresponds to TRBD1 (5 bases). The CDR3 has 17 residues. Trimming pared 1 base from V and 2 bases from J, leaving 15 bases between. CDR1 and CDR2 (germline): MGHRA, YSYEKL. The DNA of the CDR3 is TGCGCCAGCAGCCAAGCTTGGGGGGGGTCAGCTGGAAACACCATATATTTT. Amino acid sequence: CASSQAWGGSAGNTIYF.

This clone was detected once. The V call is TRBV5-4, the J call TRBJ2-3; 8 bases fit TRBD2. V was pared by 1 base and J by 7 bases, with 2 bases of the junction left unmatched. This CDR3 contains 13 residues. Germline assignment: CDR1 SGHNT and CDR2 YYREEE (reference sequence). CDR3 protein: CASSLISGNTQYF. The CDR3 region has the DNA TGTGCCAGCAGCTTGATTAGCGGGAATACGCAGTATTTT.

The chain carries TRBV10-3 and TRBJ2-7; 11 bases map to TRBD2. Germline-derived CDR1 and CDR2 are ENHRY and SYGVKD. The CDR3 totals 16 residues. V shed 2 bases and J 4 bases; nucleotides not matched to a gene: 7. CDR3 in amino acids: CAISESSGRASYEQYF. The CDR3 bases are TGTGCCATCAGTGAGAGTAGCGGGAGGGCCTCTTACGAGCAGTACTTC.

This clone was seen only once. This chain joins TRBV18 and TRBJ1-4; 7 bases are a match to TRBD1. Germline V gives CDR1 KGHSH, CDR2 LQKENI. Trimming took 4 bases from V and 8 from J; bases not matched to a gene: 4. The CDR3 consists of 13 residues. CDR3 coding DNA: TGTGCCAGCTCACAGGGACAGACCGAAAAACTGTTTTTT. Its translation: CASSQGQTEKLFF.

The chain carries TRBV28 and TRBJ2-4, with TRBD1 as a possible D gene (6 bases). CDR3 length: 15 residues. Between the trimmed V and J ends, which lost 3 bases and 0 bases, there was a span of 9 bases. CDR1 MDHEN and CDR2 SYDVKM come from the germline V gene. The CDR3, as DNA: TGTGCCAGCAGTTTTACAGGGATAGCCAAAAACATTCAGTACTTC. Translation gives CASSFTGIAKNIQYF.

This clone showed up just a few times. The rearrangement joins TRBV27 to TRBJ2-2; 7 positions agree with TRBD1. After removal of 5 bases from V and 6 bases from J, the junction contained 6 bases not matched to a gene. Germline values: CDR1 MNHEY, CDR2 SMNVEV (reference sequence). The CDR3 consists of 14 residues. In nucleotides, the CDR3 is TGTGCCAGCAGTCGAACAGGGGTGGCCGGGGAGCTGTTTTTT. Protein product: CASSRTGVAGELFF.